Each of the 31 T cell receptor beta chains below was sequenced from the same sample in a study of OX40 agonist ivuxolimab in advanced cancers. Measured with immunoSEQ multiplex PCR; TCRdb has only the in-frame clones, and not every one. The sample records tens of thousands of clones, around 88% being singletons. This sample comprised CD4+ or CD8+ T cells sorted from blood, obtained in a trial of the OX40 agonist ivuxolimab. The receptors were sampled from an adult with an advanced solid tumor such as melanoma, head and neck, liver or kidney cancer.

This clone was seen a single time. J is TRBJ2-2 and V is TRBV30; TRBD2 agrees at 10 bases. Germline CDR1 reads GTSNPN; CDR2 reads SVGIG (reference sequence). The trim removed 0 bases at V and 6 bases at J, leaving 1 base unmatched. This CDR3 region has 14 residues. CDR3 sequence reads: CAWSVGTSAGELFF. The CDR3 nucleotides are TGTGCCTGGAGTGTGGGGACTAGCGCCGGGGAGCTGTTTTTT.

The sample holds a few counts of this clone. V and J are TRBV5-4 and TRBJ1-3; TRBD1 is a possible D gene (5 bases). This CDR3 has 16 residues. Trimming removed 3 bases from V and 0 bases from J, with 13 bases in between. Germline V gene data show CDR1 as SGHNT and CDR2 as YYREEE (reference sequence). The CDR3 bases are TGTGCCAGCAGCTGGGGTAGCGGGGGCTCTGGAAACACCATATATTTT. Its protein is CASSWGSGGSGNTIYF.

This sequence joins TRBV5-1 and TRBJ2-3, with 9 nucleotides matching TRBD1. The CDR3 sequence is 14 residues long. Germline CDR1 SGHRS, CDR2 YFSETQ. J was trimmed by 6 bases and V by 7 bases; bases with no gene match: 9. In DNA, the CDR3 is TGCGCCAGCGGACAGGGGACTCAAGCTGATACGCAGTATTTT. Protein product: CASGQGTQADTQYF. The variable domain in full, with the rest retrieved from reference TRBV5-1 and TRBJ2-3, is KAGVTQTPRYLIKTRGQQVTLSCSPISGHRSVSWYQQTPGQGLQFLFEYFSETQRNKGNFPGRFSGRQFSNSRSEMNVSTLELGDSALYLCASGQGTQADTQYFGPGTRLTVL.

The chain carries TRBV6-1 and TRBJ2-2; a possible D gene is TRBD2 (5 bases). Germline V CDR1 and CDR2: MNHNS, SASEGT. This CDR3 comprises 14 residues. V was pared by 8 bases and J by 1 base, with 11 bases between. The CDR3 region is CASGGALNTGELFF. The CDR3 coding sequence is TGTGCCAGCGGAGGTGCACTGAACACCGGGGAGCTGTTTTTT.

This sequence joins TRBV5-4 and TRBJ1-6; 9 bases line up with TRBD1. V lost 0 bases, J lost 7 bases, and 2 bases stayed unmatched. Germline CDR1 reads SGHNT; CDR2 reads YYREEE (reference sequence). CDR3 length: 15 amino acids. CDR3 residues: CASSLGQGGNSPLHF. The CDR3 coding sequence is TGTGCCAGCAGCTTGGGACAGGGGGGGAATTCACCCCTCCACTTT.

This clone was detected only once. The V call is TRBV14, the J call TRBJ1-4; a weak D match, TRBD1 (5 bases). The CDR3 length is 16 residues. Germline CDR1 SGHDN, CDR2 FVKESK. Trimming removed 1 base at V and 8 bases at J, with 17 bases between. CDR3 DNA: TGTGCCAGCAGCCAAGGACAGACAGTGGGAGGAGAAAAACTGTTTTTT. Its protein is CASSQGQTVGGEKLFF.

The rearrangement joins TRBV7-8 to TRBJ1-3; 7 bases map to TRBD1. Per germline, CDR1 SGHVS and CDR2 FQNEAQ. The CDR3 is 14 amino acids. Trimming at V came to 4 bases and at J to 1 base, leaving 1 base not matched to a gene. This CDR3 is CASSSGQSGNTIYF. The CDR3 coding sequence is TGTGCCAGCAGCTCGGGACAGTCTGGAAACACCATATATTTT.

The rearrangement links TRBV9 to TRBJ1-3, with D unresolved. Trimming left V 0 bases short and J 0 bases short, with 7 bases between. The CDR3 loop spans 15 amino acids. CDR1 and CDR2 from the germline V gene are SGDLS and YYNGEE. CDR3 coding DNA: TGTGCCAGCAGCGTAGGATCCTACTCTGGAAACACCATATATTTT. Residues: CASSVGSYSGNTIYF.

This clone showed up just once. The chain recombines TRBV6-6 with TRBJ2-3; D gene unclear. Germline CDR1 reads MNHNY; CDR2 reads SVGAGI (reference sequence). The CDR3 totals 13 residues. V was cut by 6 bases and J by 5 bases, with 12 bases left in between. CDR3 residues: CASSYGREDTQYF. Here the CDR3 DNA reads TGTGCCAGCAGCTACGGACGAGAAGATACGCAGTATTTT.

The chain recombines TRBV4-1 with TRBJ1-1; TRBD1 aligns across 9 bases. The germline V gene encodes CDR1 MGHRA and CDR2 YSYEKL. V lost 0 bases, J lost 1 base, and 9 bases stayed unmatched. The length of the CDR3 is 18 residues. This CDR3 is CASSQDLTGGNRNTEAFF. CDR3 sequence (DNA): TGCGCCAGCAGCCAAGATCTGACAGGGGGTAATAGGAACACTGAAGCTTTCTTT.

This chain joins TRBV15 and TRBJ2-7, with D possibly being TRBD1 (5 bases). Trimming cost V 8 bases and J 3 bases, with 8 bases left between them. The germline V gene has CDR1 LNHNV and CDR2 YYDKDF (reference sequence). The length of the CDR3 is 11 residues. The CDR3 region has the DNA TGTGCCACCGGGCAGGGCTACGAGCAGTACTTC. Amino acids: CATGQGYEQYF.

CDR3 sequence: CASDGQGLNSPLHF. As DNA, the CDR3 is TGTGCCAGCGACGGACAGGGCCTTAATTCACCCCTCCACTTT. The J gene is TRBJ1-6, the V gene TRBV18; the match to TRBD1 covers 8 bases. With 8 bases clipped from V and 6 bases from J, the junction kept 6 bases outside the gene matches. Germline V gene sequence: CDR1 KGHSH, CDR2 LQKENI. This CDR3 has 14 amino acids. The full variable domain, completed using reference TRBV18 and TRBJ1-6, is NAGVMQNPRHLVRRRGQEARLRCSPMKGHSHVYWYRQLPEEGLKFMVYLQKENIIDESGMPKERFSAEFPKEGPSILRIQQVVRGDSAAYFCASDGQGLNSPLHFGNGTRLTVT.

J is TRBJ1-4 and V is TRBV4-1; the D gene is possibly TRBD1 (6 bases). The germline CDR1 and CDR2 sequences are MGHRA and YSYEKL. This CDR3 contains 18 residues. Trimming removed 0 bases from V and 5 bases from J, with 19 bases in between. The CDR3 DNA is TGCGCCAGCAGCCAAGATCCCCTCGGACAGAGATTAAATGAAAAACTGTTTTTT. It is translated as CASSQDPLGQRLNEKLFF.

The chain carries TRBV18 and TRBJ2-7; TRBD2 matches 12 bases. V lost 5 bases, J lost 5 bases, and 10 bases stayed unmatched. The CDR3 spans 16 residues. Germline V gives CDR1 KGHSH, CDR2 LQKENI. This chain's CDR3 is CASSTSLAGGHDEQYF. The CDR3 DNA reads as TGTGCCAGCTCAACCTCCCTAGCGGGGGGGCACGACGAGCAGTACTTC.

V usage is TRBV10-2 and J usage is TRBJ2-1; D remains ambiguous. This CDR3 is built from 16 residues. Per the germline V gene, CDR1 is WSHSY and CDR2 is SAAADI. V lost 3 bases, J lost 6 bases, and 18 bases lay in between. DNA of the CDR3: TGCGCCAGCAGTGACCTACTCGTATTAAGTAGCAATGAGCAGTTCTTC. Protein sequence: CASSDLLVLSSNEQFF.

The chain uses TRBV5-4 and TRBJ1-1, with TRBD1 as a possible D gene (5 bases). Per the germline V gene, CDR1 is SGHNT and CDR2 is YYREEE (reference sequence). There are 14 residues in the CDR3. The ends were cut back, 0 bases at V and 7 bases at J, with 13 bases in the middle. CDR3 amino acids: CASSLDQGSGEAFF. The CDR3 DNA is TGTGCCAGCAGCTTGGATCAGGGTTCTGGTGAAGCTTTCTTT.

The rearrangement joins TRBV27 to TRBJ1-3, with a tentative D call TRBD1 (6 bases). The length of the CDR3 is 17 residues. V was shortened by 4 bases and J by 2 bases, with 18 bases between the two germline ends. Germline V lookup: CDR1 MNHEY, CDR2 SMNVEV (reference sequence). CDR3 sequence reads: CASSSLLGGTTGNTIYF. CDR3 nucleotides: TGTGCCAGCAGTTCTCTCTTAGGGGGGACTACTGGAAACACCATATATTTT.

This clone has just one count. This chain joins TRBV6-4 and TRBJ1-1, with D unresolved. Germline assignment: CDR1 MRHNA and CDR2 SNTAGT. The V and J ends lost 0 bases and 12 bases respectively, with 11 bases between them. The CDR3 has 12 residues. CDR3 DNA sequence: TGTGCCAGCAGTGACTCGAATTATGTTACTTTCTTT. Translated: CASSDSNYVTFF.

This chain uses TRBV15 with TRBJ2-5, with TRBD2 matching 13 bases. V shed 2 bases and J 5 bases; nucleotides not matched to a gene: 11. CDR1 is LNHNV, CDR2 YYDKDF, per germline (reference sequence). The CDR3 runs 18 residues. The CDR3 loop reads CATSRSTSGGALRETQYF. The CDR3 coding sequence is TGTGCCACCAGCAGATCCACTAGCGGGGGGGCATTAAGGGAGACCCAGTACTTC.

The chain is built from TRBV11-3 and TRBJ2-1, with TRBD1 matching over 8 bases. The trim removed 5 bases at V and 9 bases at J, leaving 12 bases unmatched. CDR1 is SGHNT, CDR2 YENEEA, per germline. CDR3 length equals 15 residues. The CDR3 here is CASSPGGFEEGEQFF. DNA of the CDR3: TGTGCCAGCAGCCCAGGGGGCTTCGAAGAGGGTGAGCAGTTCTTC.

V gene TRBV6-6 combines with J gene TRBJ2-7; a possible D gene is TRBD1 (5 bases). CDR1 and CDR2 (germline): MNHNY, SVGAGI (reference sequence). V was pared by 0 bases and J by 3 bases, with 9 bases between. CDR3 length equals 14 residues. As DNA, the CDR3 is TGTGCCAGCAGTTACTCGGCAGGGATCTACGAGCAGTACTTC. This encodes CASSYSAGIYEQYF.

This sequence joins TRBV5-1 and TRBJ1-2; D call uncertain. This CDR3 comprises 12 residues. The ends were cut back, 0 bases at V and 5 bases at J, with 5 bases in the middle. CDR1 and CDR2 from the germline V gene are SGHRS and YFSETQ. CDR3 nucleotides: TGCGCCAGCAGCTTGGACAGATATGGCTACACCTTC. It yields the protein CASSLDRYGYTF.

This clone was observed a single time. The chain joins TRBV14 to TRBJ1-3; D remains unclear. The V gene lost 4 bases and the J gene lost 0 bases, with 13 bases spanning the gap. The germline CDR1 and CDR2 sequences are SGHDN and FVKESK. This CDR3 comprises 16 residues. The CDR3 DNA sequence: TGTGCCAGCAGCCCGTCAGCCAGACTCTCTGGAAACACCATATATTTT. Its translation is CASSPSARLSGNTIYF.

This rearrangement joins TRBV6-1 to TRBJ2-5; 9 bases are shared with TRBD1. The V gene's germline CDR1 is MNHNS and CDR2 SASEGT. The ends lost 4 bases at V and 2 bases at J; junction bases unmatched: 11. This CDR3 comprises 17 residues. The CDR3 region is CASSARTGALGQETQYF. For the CDR3, the DNA is TGTGCCAGCAGTGCTCGGACAGGGGCCCTGGGGCAAGAGACCCAGTACTTC.

J is TRBJ1-1 and V is TRBV6-1, with 9 bases identical to TRBD1. The V segment lost 4 bases and the J segment 10 bases; nucleotides outside the gene matches: 4. Per the germline V gene, CDR1 is MNHNS and CDR2 is SASEGT. The CDR3 is 12 residues long. CDR3 DNA: TGTGCCAGCAGTGGGGACAGGGTAGGAGCTTTCTTT. Translating gives CASSGDRVGAFF.

The chain joins TRBV19 to TRBJ2-7, with 8 bases identical to TRBD1. The V and J ends lost 6 bases and 3 bases, in that order; junction bases with no gene match: 7. The length of the CDR3 is 14 residues. Germline V gene sequence: CDR1 LNHDA, CDR2 SQIVND (reference sequence). DNA of the CDR3: TGTGCCAGTAGCGTGGACAGGGAGGTCTACGAGCAGTACTTC. Residues: CASSVDREVYEQYF.

The chain uses TRBV30 and TRBJ1-4; 9 nucleotides align to TRBD1. In germline, CDR1 is GTSNPN, CDR2 SVGIG (reference sequence). The CDR3 has 15 residues. The V gene end was trimmed by 2 bases and the J gene end by 8 bases; junction bases not matched to a gene: 9. CDR3 in amino acids: CAWSLSWTGDEKLFF. The CDR3 coding sequence is TGTGCCTGGAGTTTAAGCTGGACAGGGGACGAAAAACTGTTTTTT. The whole variable domain, filled in from reference TRBV30 and TRBJ1-4, reads SQTIHQWPATLVQPVGSPLSLECTVEGTSNPNLYWYRQAAGRGLQLLFYSVGIGQISSEVPQNLSASRPQDRQFILSSKKLLLSDSGFYLCAWSLSWTGDEKLFFGSGTQLSVL.

In its sample, this clone was seen a few times. This rearrangement joins TRBV7-2 to TRBJ2-5; D is unclear. Germline V gene data show CDR1 as SGHTA and CDR2 as FQGNSA. The CDR3 is 11 residues long. Trimming pared 5 bases from V and 5 bases from J, leaving 6 bases between. The CDR3 here is CASSPRETQYF. In DNA form, the CDR3 reads TGTGCCAGCAGCCCCCGCGAGACCCAGTACTTC.

This clone was seen only a few times. J is TRBJ1-2 and V is TRBV19; TRBD1 matches at 12 bases. V trimming: 5 bases; J trimming: 2 bases; junction bases outside the gene matches: 12. Looked up from germline, CDR1 is LNHDA and CDR2 is SQIVND (reference sequence). The CDR3 length is 18 residues. This chain's CDR3 is CASSPGPGTGGVNYGYTF. The CDR3, as DNA: TGTGCCAGTAGTCCCGGGCCCGGGACAGGGGGCGTCAACTATGGCTACACCTTC.

J is TRBJ2-3 and V is TRBV11-2, with 12 bases lining up with TRBD2. Germline V CDR1 and CDR2: SGHAT, FQNNGV. The CDR3 loop spans 18 amino acids. V gave up 7 bases and J gave up 4 bases; unmatched junction bases: 15. DNA of the CDR3: TGTGCCAGCATCCAAATTGCGCCTAGCGGGGGGGCCGCAGATACGCAGTATTTT. This codes for CASIQIAPSGGAADTQYF.

This chain uses TRBV5-1 with TRBJ1-4, with TRBD1 matching 9 bases. Germline-derived CDR1 and CDR2 are SGHRS and YFSETQ. Unmatched junction bases numbered 7, after V lost 4 bases and J lost 6 bases. CDR3 size: 15 residues. The CDR3 loop is CASSPSGTGYEKLFF. CDR3 in DNA: TGCGCCAGCAGCCCCTCCGGGACAGGGTATGAAAAACTGTTTTTT. The full variable domain, in which reference TRBV5-1 and TRBJ1-4 provide the parts outside the CDR3, is KAGVTQTPRYLIKTRGQQVTLSCSPISGHRSVSWYQQTPGQGLQFLFEYFSETQRNKGNFPGRFSGRQFSNSRSEMNVSTLELGDSALYLCASSPSGTGYEKLFFGSGTQLSVL.